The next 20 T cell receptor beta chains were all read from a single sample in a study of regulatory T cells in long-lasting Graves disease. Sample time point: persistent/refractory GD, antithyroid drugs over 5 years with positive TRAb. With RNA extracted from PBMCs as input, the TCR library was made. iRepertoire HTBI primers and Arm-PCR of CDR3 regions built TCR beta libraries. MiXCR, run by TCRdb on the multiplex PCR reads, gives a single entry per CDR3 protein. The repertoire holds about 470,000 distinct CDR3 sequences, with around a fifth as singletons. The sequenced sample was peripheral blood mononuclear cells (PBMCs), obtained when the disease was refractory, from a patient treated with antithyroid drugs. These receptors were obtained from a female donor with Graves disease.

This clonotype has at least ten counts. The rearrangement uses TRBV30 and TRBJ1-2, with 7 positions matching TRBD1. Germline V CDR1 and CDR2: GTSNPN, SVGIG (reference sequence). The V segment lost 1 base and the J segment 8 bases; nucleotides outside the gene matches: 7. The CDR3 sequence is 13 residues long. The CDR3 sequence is CAWSARQGDGYTF. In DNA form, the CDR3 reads TGTGCCTGGAGTGCCAGACAGGGTGACGGCTACACCTTC.

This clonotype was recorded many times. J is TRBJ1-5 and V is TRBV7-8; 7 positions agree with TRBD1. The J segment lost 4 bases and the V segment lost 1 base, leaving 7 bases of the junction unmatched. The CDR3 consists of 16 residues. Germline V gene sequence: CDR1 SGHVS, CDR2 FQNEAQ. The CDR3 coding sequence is TGTGCCAGCAGCTTAGGCGGACAGGAAAAAAATCAGCCCCAGCATTTT. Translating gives CASSLGGQEKNQPQHF.

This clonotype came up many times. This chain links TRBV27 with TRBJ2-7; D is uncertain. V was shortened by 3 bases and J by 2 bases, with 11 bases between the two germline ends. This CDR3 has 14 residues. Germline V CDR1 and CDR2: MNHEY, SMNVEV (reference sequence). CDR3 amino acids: CASSFETPAYEQYF. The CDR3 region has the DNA TGTGCCAGCAGTTTTGAGACACCAGCCTACGAGCAGTACTTC.

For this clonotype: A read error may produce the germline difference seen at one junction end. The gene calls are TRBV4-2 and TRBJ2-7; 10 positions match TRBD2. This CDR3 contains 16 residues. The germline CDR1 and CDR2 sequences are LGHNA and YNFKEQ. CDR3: CASGERGLADSYEQYF. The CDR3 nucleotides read TGTGCCAGCGGAGAACGCGGACTAGCGGATTCCTACGAGCAATACTTC.

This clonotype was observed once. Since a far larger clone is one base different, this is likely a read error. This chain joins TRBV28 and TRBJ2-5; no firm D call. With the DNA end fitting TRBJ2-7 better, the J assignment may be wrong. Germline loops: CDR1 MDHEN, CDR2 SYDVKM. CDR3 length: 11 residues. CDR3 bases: TGTGCCAGCGGTTCCCTCGGCGAGCAGTACTTC. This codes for CASGSLGEQYF.

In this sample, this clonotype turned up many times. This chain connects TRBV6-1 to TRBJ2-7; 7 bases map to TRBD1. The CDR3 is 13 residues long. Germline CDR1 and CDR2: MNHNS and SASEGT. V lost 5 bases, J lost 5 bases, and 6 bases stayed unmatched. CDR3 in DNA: TGTGCCAGCAGTCACGGGACAGTTGACGAGCAGTACTTC. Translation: CASSHGTVDEQYF.

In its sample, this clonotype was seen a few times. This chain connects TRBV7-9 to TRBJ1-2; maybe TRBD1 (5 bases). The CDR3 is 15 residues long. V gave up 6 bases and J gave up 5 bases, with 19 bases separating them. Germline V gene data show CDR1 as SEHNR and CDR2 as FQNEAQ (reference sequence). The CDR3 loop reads CASRNDSHLNYGYTF. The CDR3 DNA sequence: TGTGCCAGCAGAAACGACAGCCACCTAAATTATGGCTACACCTTC.

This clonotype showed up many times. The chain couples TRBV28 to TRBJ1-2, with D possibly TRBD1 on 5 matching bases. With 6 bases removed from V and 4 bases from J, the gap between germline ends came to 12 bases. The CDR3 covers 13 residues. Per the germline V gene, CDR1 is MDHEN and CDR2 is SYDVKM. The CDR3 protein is CASSPGGSYGYTF. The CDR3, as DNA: TGTGCCAGCAGCCCGGGGGGAAGCTATGGCTACACCTTC.

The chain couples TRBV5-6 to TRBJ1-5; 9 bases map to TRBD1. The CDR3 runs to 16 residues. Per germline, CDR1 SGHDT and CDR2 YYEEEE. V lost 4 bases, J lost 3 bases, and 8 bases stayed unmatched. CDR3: CASSRTGDLFNQPQHF. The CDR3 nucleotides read TGTGCCAGCAGCCGGACAGGGGACTTATTCAATCAGCCCCAGCATTTT.

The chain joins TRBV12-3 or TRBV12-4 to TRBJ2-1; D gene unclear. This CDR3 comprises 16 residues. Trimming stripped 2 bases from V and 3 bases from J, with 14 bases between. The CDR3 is CASSLLWAADYNEQFF. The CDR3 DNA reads TGTGCCAGCAGTTTACTTTGGGCGGCCGACTACAATGAGCAGTTCTTC.

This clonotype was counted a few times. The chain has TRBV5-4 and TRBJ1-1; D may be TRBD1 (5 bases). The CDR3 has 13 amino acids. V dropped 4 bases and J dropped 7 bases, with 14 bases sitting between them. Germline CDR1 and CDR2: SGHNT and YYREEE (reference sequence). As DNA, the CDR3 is TGTGCCAGCAGCCCCCGGGACGGCCTTGAAGCTTTCTTT. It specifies CASSPRDGLEAFF.

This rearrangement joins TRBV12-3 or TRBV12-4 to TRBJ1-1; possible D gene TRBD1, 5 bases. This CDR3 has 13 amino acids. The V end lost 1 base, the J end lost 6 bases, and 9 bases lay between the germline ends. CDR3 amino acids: CASSLGQPSEAFF. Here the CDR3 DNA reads TGTGCCAGCAGTTTAGGACAGCCCTCTGAAGCTTTCTTT.

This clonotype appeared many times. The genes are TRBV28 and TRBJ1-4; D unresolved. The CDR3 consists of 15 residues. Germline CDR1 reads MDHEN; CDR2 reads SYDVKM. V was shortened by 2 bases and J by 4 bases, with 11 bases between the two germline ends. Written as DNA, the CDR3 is TGTGCCAGCAGTTTAGGAGCGGCTATTAATGAAAAACTGTTTTTT. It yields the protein CASSLGAAINEKLFF.

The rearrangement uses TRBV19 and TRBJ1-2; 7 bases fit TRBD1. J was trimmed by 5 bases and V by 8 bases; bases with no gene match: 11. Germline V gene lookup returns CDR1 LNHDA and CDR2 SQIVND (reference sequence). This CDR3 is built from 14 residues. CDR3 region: CASSPRGPEYGYTF. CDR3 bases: TGTGCCAGTTCACCGAGGGGGCCAGAGTATGGCTACACCTTC.

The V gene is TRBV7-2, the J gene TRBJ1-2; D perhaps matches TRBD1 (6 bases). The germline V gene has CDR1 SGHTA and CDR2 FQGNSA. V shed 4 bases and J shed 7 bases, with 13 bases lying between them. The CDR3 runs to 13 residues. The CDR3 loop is CASSSYRVVGYTF. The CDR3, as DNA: TGTGCCAGCAGCTCGTACAGGGTTGTTGGCTACACCTTC.

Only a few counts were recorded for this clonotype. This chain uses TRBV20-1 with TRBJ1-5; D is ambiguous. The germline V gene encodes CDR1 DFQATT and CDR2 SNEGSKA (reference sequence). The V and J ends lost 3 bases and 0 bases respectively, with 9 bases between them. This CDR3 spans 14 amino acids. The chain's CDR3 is CSARAVDSNQPQHF. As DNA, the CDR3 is TGCAGTGCTAGGGCAGTAGATAGCAATCAGCCCCAGCATTTT.

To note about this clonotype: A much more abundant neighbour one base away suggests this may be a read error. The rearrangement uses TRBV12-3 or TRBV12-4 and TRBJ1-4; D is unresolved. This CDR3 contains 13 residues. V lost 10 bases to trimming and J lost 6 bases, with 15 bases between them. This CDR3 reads CATATQSHEKLFF. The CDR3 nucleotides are TGTGCCACCGCGACCCAGAGTCATGAAAAACTGTTTTTT.

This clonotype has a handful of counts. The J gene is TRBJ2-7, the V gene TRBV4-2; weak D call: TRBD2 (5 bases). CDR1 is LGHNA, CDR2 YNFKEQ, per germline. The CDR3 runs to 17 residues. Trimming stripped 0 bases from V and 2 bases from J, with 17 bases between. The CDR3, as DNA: TGTGCCAGCAGCCAAGATTTTGCTAGCCCAAGACCCTACGAGCAGTACTTC. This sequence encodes CASSQDFASPRPYEQYF.

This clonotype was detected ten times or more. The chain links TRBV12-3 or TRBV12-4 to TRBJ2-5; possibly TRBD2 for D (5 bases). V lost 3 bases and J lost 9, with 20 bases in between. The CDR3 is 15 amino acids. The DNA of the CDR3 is TGTGCCAGCAGTTTTTCGGCGCCCCCGGGGTGGGCCCAGTACTTC. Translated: CASSFSAPPGWAQYF.

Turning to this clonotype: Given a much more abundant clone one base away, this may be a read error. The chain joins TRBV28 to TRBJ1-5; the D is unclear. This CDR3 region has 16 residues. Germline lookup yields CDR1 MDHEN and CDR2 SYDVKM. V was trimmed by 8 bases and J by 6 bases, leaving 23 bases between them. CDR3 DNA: TGTGCCAGCGGTACCTTCCTAAACTTGCTAGGTCAGCCCCAGCATTTT. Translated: CASGTFLNLLGQPQHF.